The clone carrying this T cell receptor (beta chain) has a count of ten or more. V was trimmed by 2 bases and J by 7 bases, leaving 11 bases between them. CDR3 length: 14 residues. Germline-derived CDR1 and CDR2 are MNHEY and SMNVEV (reference sequence). This sample stems from a study of Graves' ophthalmopathy and Graves' hyperthyroidism. CDR3 regions of TCR beta were amplified from RNA transcripts. After a first-round RT-PCR with HTBI primers, a second-round multiplex PCR was run. One entry per CDR3 protein, called by TCRdb with MiXCR from the multiplex PCR reads. Of some 160,000 distinct CDR3 sequences listed, roughly two fifths are singletons.

The sample comprised peripheral blood. This chain joins TRBV27 and TRBJ2-2, with D unresolved. This TCR came from a man younger than 40 with Graves' ophthalmopathy. In DNA form, the CDR3 reads TGTGCCAGCAGTTTAAGGTCCCAGTTCGGGGAGCTGTTTTTT. Residues: CASSLRSQFGELFF.